This T cell receptor (beta chain) emerged from a study of CD8 T cells in Susac syndrome. Across the whole study: Roughly 6 sequenced Susac syndrome patients had clinically active disease, while roughly 8 were in remission.

Reverse transcription of about 0.5 to 1 ug RNA used random hexamers. TCRdb itself ran the immunoSEQ multiplex PCR reads through MiXCR, one entry per CDR3 protein. The repertoire holds roughly 180,000 distinct CDR3 sequences, with 90% to 95% as singletons. Germline CDR1 DFQATT, CDR2 SNEGSKA (reference sequence). Deletions cut 6 bases from V and 3 bases from J, with 11 bases between. CDR3 size: 12 residues. The chain joins TRBV20-1 to TRBJ2-5, with D maybe TRBD2 (6 bases). The sequenced sample consisted of CD4+ T cells from PBMCs. The clonotype originates from a human donor with Susac syndrome. The CDR3 is CSAFSGEETQYF. The CDR3 DNA is TGCAGTGCATTTAGCGGCGAAGAGACCCAGTACTTC.